This T cell receptor (beta chain) was recorded in a study of cytomegalovirus exposure and HLA in healthy donors. V trimming: 1 base; J trimming: 0 bases; junction bases outside the gene matches: 8. Germline V gene lookup returns CDR1 SGHAT and CDR2 FQNNGV. This CDR3 region has 17 residues. PCR primers comprised 60 Vbeta and 13 Jbeta primers. Here immunoSEQ multiplex PCR was the method, and the copy in TCRdb shows in-frame clones only, minus some. This sample yields about 170,000 clones, of which more than 80% are seen a single time; about 0.76% belongs to the top ten. The TCR sequence derives from a woman younger than 30 in good health and CMV-seronegative. The source material was PBMCs. The rearrangement links TRBV11-2 to TRBJ2-5; 7 bases map to TRBD2. As DNA, the CDR3 is TGTGCCAGCAGCTTAGTGTTCGGCGGGAGAGACCAAGAGACCCAGTACTTC. This codes for CASSLVFGGRDQETQYF. Looking up the rest from reference TRBV11-2 and TRBJ2-5 gives the full variable domain: EAGVAQSPRYKIIEKRQSVAFWCNPISGHATLYWYQQILGQGPKLLIQFQNNGVVDDSQLPKDRFSAERLKGVDSTLKIQPAKLEDSAVYLCASSLVFGGRDQETQYFGPGTRLLVL.